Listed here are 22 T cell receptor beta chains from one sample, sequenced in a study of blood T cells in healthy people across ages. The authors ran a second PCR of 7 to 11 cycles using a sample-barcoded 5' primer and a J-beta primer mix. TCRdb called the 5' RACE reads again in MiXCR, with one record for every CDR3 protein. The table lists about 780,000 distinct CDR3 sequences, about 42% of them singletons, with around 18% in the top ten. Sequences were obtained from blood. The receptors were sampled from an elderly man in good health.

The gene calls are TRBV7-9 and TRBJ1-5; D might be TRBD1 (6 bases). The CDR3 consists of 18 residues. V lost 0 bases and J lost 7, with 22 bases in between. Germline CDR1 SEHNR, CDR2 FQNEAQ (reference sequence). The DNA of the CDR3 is TGTGCCAGCAGCTTAGCTGAGGCAGGGGAGGCCCTAAAGCAGCCCCAGCATTTT. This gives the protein CASSLAEAGEALKQPQHF. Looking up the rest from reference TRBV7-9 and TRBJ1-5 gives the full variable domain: DTGVSQNPRHKITKRGQNVTFRCDPISEHNRLYWYRQTLGQGPEFLTYFQNEAQLEKSRLLSDRFSAERPKGSFSTLEIQRTEQGDSAMYLCASSLAEAGEALKQPQHFGDGTRLSIL.

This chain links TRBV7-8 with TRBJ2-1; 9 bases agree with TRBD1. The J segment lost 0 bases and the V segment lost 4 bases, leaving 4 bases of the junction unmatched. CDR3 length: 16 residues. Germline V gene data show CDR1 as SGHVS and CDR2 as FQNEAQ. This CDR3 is CASSSPTGGSYNEQFF. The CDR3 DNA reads TGTGCCAGCAGCTCCCCGACAGGGGGCTCCTACAATGAGCAGTTCTTC.

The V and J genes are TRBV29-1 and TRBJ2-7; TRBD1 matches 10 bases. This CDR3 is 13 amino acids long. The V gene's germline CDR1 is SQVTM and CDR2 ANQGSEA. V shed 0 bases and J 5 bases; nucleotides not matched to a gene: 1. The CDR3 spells CSVEETGGNEQYF. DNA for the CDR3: TGCAGCGTTGAAGAGACAGGGGGCAACGAGCAGTACTTC.

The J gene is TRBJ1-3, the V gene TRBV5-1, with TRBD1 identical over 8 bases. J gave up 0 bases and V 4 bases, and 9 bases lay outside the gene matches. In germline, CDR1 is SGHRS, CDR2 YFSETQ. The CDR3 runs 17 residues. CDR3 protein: CASSPRTGSDSGNTIYF. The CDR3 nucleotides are TGCGCCAGCAGCCCACGGACAGGGTCGGACTCTGGAAACACCATATATTTT.

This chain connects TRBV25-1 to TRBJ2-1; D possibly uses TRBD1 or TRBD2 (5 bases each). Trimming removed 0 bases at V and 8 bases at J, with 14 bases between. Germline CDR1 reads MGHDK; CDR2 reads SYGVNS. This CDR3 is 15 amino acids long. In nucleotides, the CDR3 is TGTGCCAGCAGTGAATATTACGAGGGGCACGATGAGCAGTTCTTC. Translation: CASSEYYEGHDEQFF. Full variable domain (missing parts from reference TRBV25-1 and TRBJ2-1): EADIYQTPRYLVIGTGKKITLECSQTMGHDKMYWYQQDPGMELHLIHYSYGVNSTEKGDLSSESTVSRIRTEHFPLTLESARPSHTSQYLCASSEYYEGHDEQFFGPGTRLTVL.

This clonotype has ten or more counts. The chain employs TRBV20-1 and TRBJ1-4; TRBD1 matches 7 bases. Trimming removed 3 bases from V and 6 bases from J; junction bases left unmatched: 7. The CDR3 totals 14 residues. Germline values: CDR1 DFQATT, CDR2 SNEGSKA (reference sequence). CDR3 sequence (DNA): TGCAGTGCTAGGAGGGGGCAGGGTGATGAAAAACTGTTTTTT. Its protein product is CSARRGQGDEKLFF.

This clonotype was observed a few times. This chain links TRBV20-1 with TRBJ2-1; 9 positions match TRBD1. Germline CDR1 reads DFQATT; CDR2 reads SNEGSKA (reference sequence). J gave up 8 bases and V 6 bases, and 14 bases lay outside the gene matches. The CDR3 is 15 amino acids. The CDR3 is CSAPGPGTGSDEQFF. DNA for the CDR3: TGCAGTGCCCCTGGGCCCGGGACAGGGAGCGATGAGCAGTTCTTC.

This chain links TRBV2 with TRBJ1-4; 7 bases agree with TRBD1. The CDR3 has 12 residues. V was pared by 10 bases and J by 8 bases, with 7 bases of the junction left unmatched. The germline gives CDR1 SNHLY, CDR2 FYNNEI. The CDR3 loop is CAKQQGNEKLFF. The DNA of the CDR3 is TGTGCCAAACAACAGGGGAACGAAAAACTGTTTTTT.

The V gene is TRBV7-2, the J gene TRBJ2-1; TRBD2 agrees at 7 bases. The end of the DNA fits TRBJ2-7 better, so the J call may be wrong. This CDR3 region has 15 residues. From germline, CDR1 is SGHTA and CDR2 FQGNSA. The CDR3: CASSLAMGDYNEQYF. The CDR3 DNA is TGTGCCAGCAGCTTAGCGATGGGGGACTACAATGAGCAGTACTTC.

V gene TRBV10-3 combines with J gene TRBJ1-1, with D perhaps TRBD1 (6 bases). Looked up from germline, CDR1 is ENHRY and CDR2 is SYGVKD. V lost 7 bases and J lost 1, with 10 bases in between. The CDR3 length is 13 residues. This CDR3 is CAIKDSPNTEAFF. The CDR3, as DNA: TGTGCCATCAAGGACAGCCCGAACACTGAAGCTTTCTTT.

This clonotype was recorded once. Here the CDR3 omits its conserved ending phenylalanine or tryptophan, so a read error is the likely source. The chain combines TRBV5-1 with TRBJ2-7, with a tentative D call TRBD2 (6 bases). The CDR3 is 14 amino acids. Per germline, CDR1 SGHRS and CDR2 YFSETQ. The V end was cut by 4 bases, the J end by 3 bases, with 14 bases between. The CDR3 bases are TGCGCCAGCAGCACGGTGAACGGGGGCTACGAGCAGTACTTA. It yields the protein CASSTVNGGYEQYL.

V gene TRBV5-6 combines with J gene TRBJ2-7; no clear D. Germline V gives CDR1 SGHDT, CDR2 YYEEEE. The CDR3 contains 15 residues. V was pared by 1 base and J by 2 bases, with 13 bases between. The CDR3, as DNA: TGTGCCAGCAGCTTGTTTAATGGGGATGCCTACGAGCAGTACTTC. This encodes CASSLFNGDAYEQYF.

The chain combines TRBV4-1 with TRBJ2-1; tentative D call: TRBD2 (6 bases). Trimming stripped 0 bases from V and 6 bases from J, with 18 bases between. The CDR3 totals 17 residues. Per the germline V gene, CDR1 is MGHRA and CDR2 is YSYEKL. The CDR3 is CASSQERASVPTNEQFF. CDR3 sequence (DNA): TGCGCCAGCAGCCAAGAAAGGGCTAGCGTACCAACCAATGAGCAGTTCTTC.

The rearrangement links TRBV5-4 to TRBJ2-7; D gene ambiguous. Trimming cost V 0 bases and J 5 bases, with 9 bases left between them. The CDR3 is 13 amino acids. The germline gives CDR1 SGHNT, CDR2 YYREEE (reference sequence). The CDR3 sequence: CASSLALRDEQYF. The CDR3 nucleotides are TGTGCCAGCAGCTTGGCCCTCAGAGACGAGCAGTACTTC.

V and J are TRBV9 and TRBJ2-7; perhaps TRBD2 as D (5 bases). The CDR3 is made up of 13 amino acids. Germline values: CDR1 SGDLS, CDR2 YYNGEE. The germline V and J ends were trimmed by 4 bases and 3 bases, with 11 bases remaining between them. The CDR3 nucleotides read TGTGCCAGCAGCCTAACAGAGGGCTACGAGCAGTACTTC. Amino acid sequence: CASSLTEGYEQYF.

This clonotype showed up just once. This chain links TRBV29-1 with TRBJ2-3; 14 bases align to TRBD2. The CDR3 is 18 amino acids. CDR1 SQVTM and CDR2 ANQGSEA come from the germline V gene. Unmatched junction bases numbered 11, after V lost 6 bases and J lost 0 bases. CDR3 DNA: TGCAGCGTGGGGACTAGCGGGAGCGTGGGTTATAGCACAGATACGCAGTATTTT. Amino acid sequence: CSVGTSGSVGYSTDTQYF.

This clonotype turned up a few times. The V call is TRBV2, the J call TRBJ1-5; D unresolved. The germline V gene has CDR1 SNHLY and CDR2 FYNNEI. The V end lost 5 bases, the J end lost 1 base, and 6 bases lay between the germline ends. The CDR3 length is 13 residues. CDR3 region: CASSLPSNQPQHF. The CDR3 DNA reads TGTGCCAGCAGTCTACCGAGCAATCAGCCCCAGCATTTT.

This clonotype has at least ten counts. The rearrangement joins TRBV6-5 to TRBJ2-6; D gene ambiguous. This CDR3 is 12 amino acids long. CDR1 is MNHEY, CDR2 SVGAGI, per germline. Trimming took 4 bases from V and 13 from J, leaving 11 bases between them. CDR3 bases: TGTGCCAGCAGTTCCTACTCCGGGGTCCTGACTTTC. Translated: CASSSYSGVLTF.

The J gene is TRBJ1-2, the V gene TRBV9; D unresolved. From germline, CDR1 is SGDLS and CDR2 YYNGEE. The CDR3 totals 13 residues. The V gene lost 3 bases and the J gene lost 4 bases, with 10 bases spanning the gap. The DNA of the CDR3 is TGTGCCAGCAGCGATGGTGGTAGCTATGGCTACACCTTC. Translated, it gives CASSDGGSYGYTF.

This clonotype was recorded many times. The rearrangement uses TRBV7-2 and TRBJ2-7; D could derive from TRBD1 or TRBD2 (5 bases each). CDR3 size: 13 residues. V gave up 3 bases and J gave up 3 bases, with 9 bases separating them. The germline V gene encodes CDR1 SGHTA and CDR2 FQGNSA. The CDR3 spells CASSFTGGYEQYF. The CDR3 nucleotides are TGTGCCAGCAGCTTTACTGGGGGCTACGAGCAGTACTTC.

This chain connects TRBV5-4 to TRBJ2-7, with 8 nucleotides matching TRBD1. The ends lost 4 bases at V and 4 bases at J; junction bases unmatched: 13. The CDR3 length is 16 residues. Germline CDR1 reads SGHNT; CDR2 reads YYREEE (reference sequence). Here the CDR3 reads CASSPTRTGNLYEQYF. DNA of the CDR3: TGTGCCAGCAGCCCAACCAGGACAGGGAACTTATACGAGCAGTACTTC.

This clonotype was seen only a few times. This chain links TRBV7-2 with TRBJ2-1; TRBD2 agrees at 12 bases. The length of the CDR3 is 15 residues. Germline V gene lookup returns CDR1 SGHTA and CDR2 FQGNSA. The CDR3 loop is CVSGVTSGSYNEQFF. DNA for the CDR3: TGTGTTTCGGGGGTGACTAGCGGGAGTTACAATGAGCAGTTCTTC.